This is a list of T cell receptor beta chains from one sample in a study of shared clonotypes between healthy human individuals. Data came from immunoSEQ multiplex PCR; TCRdb stores just in-frame clones and leaves some out. The sample contains about 380,000 clones, 90% to 98% of which appear only once. The sample consisted of memory CD8+ T cells sorted from blood. The origin of the receptors is a man aged 25 to 45 in good health. Each CDR3 is given with its conserved first and last residue. D genes are given only for firm matches. Size is stated for part of the rows, as once, few or many counts, or as a class when the clone is expanded.

d_call	v_call	clone_size	j_call	cdr3_aa	cdr3_nt
NA	TRBV11-2	NA	TRBJ1-4	CASSLGWGGNEKLFF	TGTGCCAGCAGCTTAGGTTGGGGGGGTAATGAAAAACTGTTTTTT
NA	TRBV4-1	NA	TRBJ1-5	CASSSRPVEGNQPQHF	TGCGCCAGCAGCTCCCGACCGGTAGAAGGCAATCAGCCCCAGCATTTT
NA	TRBV6-5	NA	TRBJ1-3	CASSYSRGTGNTIYF	TGTGCCAGCAGTTACTCGAGAGGGACTGGAAACACCATATATTTT
NA	TRBV7-2	NA	TRBJ1-5	CASSLGGRSSNQPQHF	TGTGCCAGCAGCTTAGGAGGACGGAGCTCCAATCAGCCCCAGCATTTT
NA	TRBV2	once	TRBJ2-7	CASSAWRANEQYF	TGTGCCAGCAGTGCGTGGAGGGCCAACGAGCAGTACTTC
NA	TRBV6-5	NA	TRBJ1-2	CASSSATPYYGYTF	TGTGCCAGCAGTTCTGCAACACCGTATTATGGCTACACCTTC
TRBD2	TRBV5-1	NA	TRBJ2-2	CASSLGLASAGELFF	TGCGCCAGCAGCTTGGGACTAGCCAGCGCCGGGGAGCTGTTTTTT
NA	TRBV6-5	NA	TRBJ1-5	CASSYSEKLKPQHF	TGTGCCAGCAGTTACTCGGAGAAATTGAAGCCCCAGCATTTT
NA	TRBV7-9	NA	TRBJ1-1	CASSLGGHRADTEAFF	TGTGCCAGCAGCTTAGGGGGGCACAGGGCGGACACTGAAGCTTTCTTT
NA	TRBV5-1	NA	TRBJ1-4	CASSLTATNEKLFF	TGCGCCAGCAGCTTGACCGCAACTAATGAAAAACTGTTTTTT
TRBD1	TRBV27	NA	TRBJ2-7	CASSLGTGGEQYF	TGTGCCAGCAGTCTGGGGACAGGGGGCGAGCAGTACTTC
TRBD1	TRBV10-2	NA	TRBJ1-1	CASSGYRDRQAFF	TGCGCCAGCAGCGGTTACCGGGACAGACAAGCTTTCTTT
NA	TRBV2	once	TRBJ1-5	CASSEHSNQPQHF	TGTGCCAGCAGTGAACATAGCAATCAGCCCCAGCATTTT
NA	TRBV10-1	NA	TRBJ1-2	CASSELGDYGYTF	TGCGCCAGCAGTGAACTGGGGGACTATGGCTACACCTTC
TRBD1	TRBV4-1	NA	TRBJ2-7	CASSQPGTGMEEQYF	TGCGCCAGCAGCCAACCCGGGACAGGGATGGAGGAGCAGTACTTC
NA	TRBV19	NA	TRBJ2-3	CASSIQLYTDTQYF	TGTGCCAGTAGTATACAGCTGTACACAGATACGCAGTATTTT
TRBD2	TRBV4-1	NA	TRBJ2-1	CASSQETSGSYEQFF	TGCGCCAGCAGCCAAGAGACTAGCGGGAGCTATGAGCAGTTCTTC
TRBD1	TRBV6-5	NA	TRBJ2-7	CASSYTGQGYEQYF	TGTGCCAGCAGTTACACGGGACAGGGCTACGAGCAGTACTTC
NA	TRBV5-1	NA	TRBJ2-1	CASSLGRAAYNEQFF	TGCGCCAGCAGCTTGGGGAGGGCCGCCTACAATGAGCAGTTCTTC
NA	TRBV2	NA	TRBJ2-3	CASSDTERGTDTQYF	TGTGCCAGCAGTGATACCGAGAGGGGGACAGATACGCAGTATTTT
NA	TRBV30	NA	TRBJ1-1	CAWSLSRTEAFF	TGTGCCTGGAGTCTGAGTAGGACTGAAGCTTTCTTT
TRBD2	TRBV6-1	NA	TRBJ2-1	CASSEAVFPGLVYEQFF	TGTGCCAGCAGTGAAGCGGTTTTCCCGGGACTAGTTTATGAGCAGTTCTTC
NA	TRBV30	NA	TRBJ1-1	CAWRPGTEAFF	TGTGCCTGGAGACCCGGGACTGAAGCTTTCTTT
NA	TRBV7-9	NA	TRBJ2-4	CASSLGFDIQYF	TGTGCCAGCAGCTTAGGTTTCGACATTCAGTACTTC
NA	TRBV11-2	NA	TRBJ2-6	CASSLERVSGANVLTF	TGTGCCAGCAGCTTAGAGAGAGTCTCTGGGGCCAACGTCCTGACTTTC
NA	TRBV5-1	once	TRBJ2-7	CASSLSTGPYEQYF	TGCGCCAGCAGCTTATCCACAGGTCCCTACGAGCAGTACTTC
NA	TRBV29-1	NA	TRBJ2-3	CSVVPADTQYF	TGCAGCGTTGTCCCAGCAGATACGCAGTATTTT
TRBD2	TRBV7-9	NA	TRBJ2-1	CASSSRLGTKQFF	TGTGCCAGCAGCTCAAGACTCGGGACTAAGCAGTTCTTC
NA	TRBV27	NA	TRBJ2-7	CASSPHPVTYEQYF	TGTGCCAGCAGTCCACACCCGGTTACCTACGAGCAGTACTTC
NA	TRBV6-6	NA	TRBJ2-7	CASSYPTDIYEQYF	TGTGCCAGCAGTTACCCGACAGATATCTACGAGCAGTACTTC
TRBD2	TRBV5-4	NA	TRBJ2-3	CASSLQLAGGSDTQYF	TGTGCCAGCAGCTTGCAGCTAGCGGGAGGCTCAGATACGCAGTATTTT
TRBD1	TRBV11-3	NA	TRBJ2-7	CASSSQGQGAEQYF	TGTGCCAGCAGCTCCCAGGGCCAGGGGGCCGAGCAGTACTTC
TRBD2	TRBV5-1	NA	TRBJ2-1	CASSPVGLAGYNEQFF	TGCGCCAGCAGCCCGGTCGGACTAGCGGGATACAATGAGCAGTTCTTC
NA	TRBV10-1	NA	TRBJ2-7	CASSEGLGGSYEQYF	TGCGCCAGCAGTGAGGGCCTAGGAGGGTCCTACGAGCAGTACTTC
NA	TRBV5-1	NA	TRBJ1-2	CASSLDSVTYYGYTF	TGCGCCAGCAGCTTGGACAGCGTTACCTACTATGGCTACACCTTC
NA	TRBV6-6	NA	TRBJ1-2	CASRGPTGSYYGYTF	TGTGCCAGCAGGGGACCAACCGGGTCTTACTATGGCTACACCTTC
TRBD1	TRBV30	NA	TRBJ1-1	CAWTGGGTEAFF	TGTGCCTGGACAGGGGGCGGTACTGAAGCTTTCTTT
NA	TRBV12-2	NA	TRBJ2-3	CASPKSRDPSTDTQYF	TGTGCAAGCCCAAAGTCGCGGGACCCTAGCACAGATACGCAGTATTTT
NA	TRBV6-5	NA	TRBJ2-2	CASSYARQRTGELFF	TGTGCCAGCAGTTACGCACGCCAGAGGACCGGGGAGCTGTTTTTT
NA	TRBV6-6	NA	TRBJ1-2	CASSYKRNGYTF	TGTGCCAGCAGTTACAAAAGGAACGGCTACACCTTC
TRBD2	TRBV5-1	NA	TRBJ2-2	CASSGSGKGELFF	TGCGCCAGCAGCGGTAGCGGGAAGGGGGAGCTGTTTTTT
NA	TRBV25-1	NA	TRBJ2-2	CASSEFVRGELFF	TGTGCCAGCAGTGAATTCGTACGGGGGGAGCTGTTTTTT
NA	TRBV19	NA	TRBJ1-5	CASRTQNNQPQHF	TGTGCCAGTAGGACCCAAAATAATCAGCCCCAGCATTTT
NA	TRBV28	few	TRBJ1-3	CAIKLGTPSSGNTIYF	TGTGCCATAAAACTTGGGACGCCGAGCTCTGGAAACACCATATATTTT
TRBD2	TRBV5-4	NA	TRBJ2-7	CASSLKPGLANHEQYF	TGTGCCAGCAGCTTGAAACCGGGACTAGCGAACCACGAGCAGTACTTC
NA	TRBV7-9	NA	TRBJ2-1	CASSSQGLGRSSYNEQFF	TGTGCCAGCAGCTCCCAGGGGTTGGGCAGGAGCTCCTACAATGAGCAGTTCTTC
NA	TRBV6-1	NA	TRBJ1-4	CASSEGRRAQGASNEKLFF	TGTGCCAGCAGTGAAGGCCGCAGGGCCCAAGGGGCCTCTAATGAAAAACTGTTTTTT
TRBD1	TRBV9	NA	TRBJ2-6	CASSVQGAGANVLTF	TGTGCCAGCAGCGTACAGGGGGCTGGGGCCAACGTCCTGACTTTC
NA	TRBV6-5	NA	TRBJ1-2	CASRRPGDANYGYTF	TGTGCCAGCAGACGCCCAGGGGACGCTAACTATGGCTACACCTTC
NA	TRBV29-1	NA	TRBJ2-7	CSVGSSSSSYEQYF	TGCAGCGTTGGATCCTCGAGTAGCTCCTACGAGCAGTACTTC
TRBD2	TRBV4-2	NA	TRBJ2-3	CASSQGPEREARNTQYF	TGTGCCAGCAGCCAAGGGCCGGAGCGGGAGGCACGAAATACGCAGTATTTT
NA	TRBV7-9	NA	TRBJ1-5	CASSLGTGDSNQPQHF	TGTGCCAGCAGCTTAGGAACGGGGGATAGCAATCAGCCCCAGCATTTT
NA	TRBV11-1	NA	TRBJ2-7	CASSPRPVSYEQYF	TGTGCCAGCAGCCCCCGGCCCGTTTCCTACGAGCAGTACTTC
NA	TRBV7-9	NA	TRBJ2-1	CASSLRNRESSLNEQFF	TGTGCCAGCAGTCTACGCAATCGGGAGTCGTCCTTGAATGAGCAGTTCTTC
NA	TRBV5-1	NA	TRBJ2-5	CASSLGQYETQYF	TGCGCCAGCAGCTTGGGGCAGTATGAGACCCAGTACTTC